This T cell receptor beta chain stems from a study of T-cell memory formation after mild COVID-19. The CDR3 totals 17 residues. The germline V and J ends were trimmed by 1 base and 1 base, with 14 bases remaining between them. The germline V gene has CDR1 MGHRA and CDR2 YSYEKL. TCRdb reanalysed the 5' RACE reads using MiXCR and keeps one entry per CDR3 protein. The sample has approximately 500,000 distinct CDR3 sequences, approximately 23% seen once. The rearrangement uses TRBV4-1 and TRBJ2-1; weak D call: TRBD2 (5 bases). The TCR originated in an adult woman who had mild COVID-19 (a few samples of this study predate the infection). Cell type and time point are not known. The sample comprised PBMCs or a T cell subset sorted from them (not recorded which). CDR3 nucleotide sequence: TGCGCCAGCAGCCAAGTTCGTGCGCGGGTTTCCTACAATGAGCAGTTCTTC. This gives the protein CASSQVRARVSYNEQFF.